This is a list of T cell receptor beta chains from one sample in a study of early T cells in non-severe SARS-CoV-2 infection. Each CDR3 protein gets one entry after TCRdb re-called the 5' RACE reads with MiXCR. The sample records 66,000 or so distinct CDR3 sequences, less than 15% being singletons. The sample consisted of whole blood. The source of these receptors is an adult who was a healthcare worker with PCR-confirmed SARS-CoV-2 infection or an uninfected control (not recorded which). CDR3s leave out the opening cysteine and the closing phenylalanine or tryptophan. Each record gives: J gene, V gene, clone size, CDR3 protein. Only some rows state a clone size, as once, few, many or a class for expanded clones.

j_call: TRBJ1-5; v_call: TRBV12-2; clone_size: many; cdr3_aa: ASRLLGTGGNQPQH
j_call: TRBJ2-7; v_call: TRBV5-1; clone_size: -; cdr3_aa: ASSSGTLYEQY
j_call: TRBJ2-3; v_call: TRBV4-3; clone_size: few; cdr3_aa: ASSQTPSENTDTQY
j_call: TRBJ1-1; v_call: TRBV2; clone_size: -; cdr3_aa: ASRPVVGNTEAF
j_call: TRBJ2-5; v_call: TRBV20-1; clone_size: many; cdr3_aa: SAKTSGRGETQY
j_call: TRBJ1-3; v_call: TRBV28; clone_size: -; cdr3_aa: ASNDRAGNTIY
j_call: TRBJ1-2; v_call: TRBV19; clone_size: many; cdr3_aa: ASSSTGGNYGYT
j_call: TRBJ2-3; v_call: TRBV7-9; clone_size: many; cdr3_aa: ASSPPAGGSAQY
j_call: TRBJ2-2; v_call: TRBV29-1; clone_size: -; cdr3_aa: SVGQGATGELF
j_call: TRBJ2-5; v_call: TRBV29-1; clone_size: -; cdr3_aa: SVATGTGYETQY
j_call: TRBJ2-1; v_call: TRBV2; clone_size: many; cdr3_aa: ASSLGRGAGEF
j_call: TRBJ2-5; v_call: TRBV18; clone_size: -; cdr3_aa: ASSHRDRVGSETQY
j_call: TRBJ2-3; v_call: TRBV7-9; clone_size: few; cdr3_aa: ASSSAGAITDTQY
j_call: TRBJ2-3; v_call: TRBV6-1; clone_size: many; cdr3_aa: ASSEGAGTTDTQY
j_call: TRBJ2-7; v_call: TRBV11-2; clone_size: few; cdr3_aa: ASSLAGQGGNEQY
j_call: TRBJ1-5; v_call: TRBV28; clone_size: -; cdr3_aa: ASSSTFRPPQH
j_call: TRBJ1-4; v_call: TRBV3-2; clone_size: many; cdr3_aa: ASSQDGNWRGNEKLF
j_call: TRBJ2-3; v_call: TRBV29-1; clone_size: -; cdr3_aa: SGSLGVGTDTQY
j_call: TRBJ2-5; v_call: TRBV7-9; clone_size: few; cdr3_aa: ASSLVLGQGQETQY
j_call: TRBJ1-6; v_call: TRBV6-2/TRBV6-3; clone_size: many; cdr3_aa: ASSDRTGMSSPLH
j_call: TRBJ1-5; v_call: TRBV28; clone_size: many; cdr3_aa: ASSSFLPGVQPQH
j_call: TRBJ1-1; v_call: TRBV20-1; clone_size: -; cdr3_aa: SASRDTVEAF
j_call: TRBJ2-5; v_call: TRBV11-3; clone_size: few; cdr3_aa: ASSSMGASETQY
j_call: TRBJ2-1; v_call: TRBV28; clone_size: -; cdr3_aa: ASRERGRNEQF
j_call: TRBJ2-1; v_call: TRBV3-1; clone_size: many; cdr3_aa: ASSQANLGFNEQF
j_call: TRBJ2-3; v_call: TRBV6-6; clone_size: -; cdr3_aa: ASSPVRGSGDTQY
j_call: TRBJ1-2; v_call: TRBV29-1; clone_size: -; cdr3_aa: SAGPGGYGYT
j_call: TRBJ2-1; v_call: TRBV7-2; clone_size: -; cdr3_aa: ASSPPPGTGYEQF
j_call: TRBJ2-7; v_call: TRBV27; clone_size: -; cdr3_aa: ASSLSISSYEQY
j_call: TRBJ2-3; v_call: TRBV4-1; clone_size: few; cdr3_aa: ASSHELAGITDTQY